Following are 28 T cell receptor beta chains from one sample sequenced in a study of regulatory T cells in long-lasting Graves disease. The sample's time point: newly diagnosed GD, antithyroid drugs for less than 3 months. PBMC-derived RNA was used for the TCR library. According to the study, TCR beta libraries were built with iRepertoire HTBI primers and CDR3-region Arm-PCR. MiXCR was run by TCRdb on the multiplex PCR reads, yielding one entry per CDR3 protein. The data contain 300,000 to 400,000 distinct CDR3 sequences, about a sixth of them singletons. These records were also assigned to another study, of T cells in Graves' hyperthyroidism and ophthalmopathy.

Sample: peripheral blood mononuclear cells (PBMCs), taken at new diagnosis, from a patient treated with antithyroid drugs. These receptors were taken from a man in his forties with Graves disease.

This clonotype was seen many times. J is TRBJ1-3 and V is TRBV20-1; 9 nucleotides match TRBD1. Unmatched junction bases numbered 18, after V lost 5 bases and J lost 1 base. Germline V lookup: CDR1 DFQATT, CDR2 SNEGSKA (reference sequence). This CDR3 comprises 19 residues. CDR3 amino acids: CSAWGAPGQGVRSGNTIYF. CDR3 in DNA: TGCAGTGCTTGGGGTGCTCCGGGACAGGGAGTGAGGTCTGGAAACACCATATATTTT.

This clonotype was counted ten times or more. The V gene is TRBV2, the J gene TRBJ2-1, with D possibly matching TRBD2 (6 bases). V was clipped by 7 bases and J by 3 bases, with 19 bases between them. This CDR3 is built from 16 residues. In germline, CDR1 is SNHLY, CDR2 FYNNEI. The CDR3 coding sequence is TGTGCCAGCAAGAGAAAACTAGCCCTCTACTACAATGAGCAGTTCTTC. It yields the protein CASKRKLALYYNEQFF.

This clonotype occurred many times. The V gene is TRBV19, the J gene TRBJ1-1, with D unclear. V lost 6 bases and J lost 4, with 15 bases in between. The CDR3 has 14 amino acids. CDR1 LNHDA and CDR2 SQIVND come from the germline V gene (reference sequence). CDR3 DNA sequence: TGTGCCAGTAGCCAAGATCGGTGGTCCACTGAAGCTTTCTTT. Translated, it gives CASSQDRWSTEAFF.

This sequence joins TRBV19 and TRBJ1-5; no definite D call. V lost 5 bases and J 12 bases, leaving 11 bases between the germline ends. The CDR3 extends over 11 amino acids. Germline V lookup: CDR1 LNHDA, CDR2 SQIVND (reference sequence). This CDR3 is CASSARTRQHF. CDR3 sequence (DNA): TGTGCCAGTAGTGCCAGGACGCGCCAGCATTTT.

Ten or more counts support this clonotype. V gene TRBV6-1 combines with J gene TRBJ2-1, with a tentative D call TRBD1 (5 bases). The CDR3 contains 15 residues. Germline V gene data show CDR1 as MNHNS and CDR2 as SASEGT. V was cut by 8 bases and J by 0 bases, with 14 bases left in between. CDR3 DNA sequence: TGTGCCAGCGTCCGGACAACCTCCTCCTACAATGAGCAGTTCTTC. Protein sequence: CASVRTTSSYNEQFF.

This clonotype showed up many times. The rearrangement links TRBV2 to TRBJ1-2; D call uncertain. The CDR3 sequence is 15 residues long. Trimming shortened V by 7 bases and J by 1 base, and 16 bases separated the two germline ends. Per germline, CDR1 SNHLY and CDR2 FYNNEI. This CDR3 is CASIQARQINYGYTF. The CDR3 DNA follows: TGTGCCAGCATCCAAGCCAGACAAATTAACTATGGCTACACCTTC.

This clonotype was counted a few times. This sequence joins TRBV14 and TRBJ1-2, with TRBD1 identical over 8 bases. V lost 4 bases to trimming and J lost 7 bases; unmatched junction nucleotides: 8. This CDR3 comprises 14 residues. Germline V lookup: CDR1 SGHDN, CDR2 FVKESK. Here the CDR3 DNA reads TGTGCCAGCAGCCGACGGACAGGGATCGGTGGCTACACCTTC. Its protein product is CASSRRTGIGGYTF.

V usage is TRBV20-1 and J usage is TRBJ2-5; TRBD1 might be the D (6 bases). Germline CDR1 is DFQATT and CDR2 is SNEGSKA (reference sequence). V gave up 5 bases and J gave up 7 bases, with 23 bases separating them. The CDR3 has 15 amino acids. CDR3 region: CSAPPPQGAQGTQYF. CDR3 sequence (DNA): TGCAGTGCTCCGCCCCCACAGGGAGCGCAGGGGACCCAGTACTTC.

The chain links TRBV5-6 to TRBJ2-3; D possibly corresponds to TRBD2 (7 bases). This CDR3 has 16 amino acids. Deletions cut 2 bases from V and 5 bases from J, with 18 bases between. CDR1 and CDR2 from the germline V gene are SGHDT and YYEEEE. DNA for the CDR3: TGTGCCAGCAGCTTCGTTAGGACAGCGGGACGAGATACGCAGTATTTT. Encoded protein: CASSFVRTAGRDTQYF.

In this sample, this clonotype turned up many times. The CDR3 bases are TGTGCCAGCAGTTTATGGGACGGGAATGAGCAGTTCTTC. Encoded protein: CASSLWDGNEQFF. The rearrangement uses TRBV28 and TRBJ2-1; D not resolved. V dropped 0 bases and J dropped 7 bases, with 7 bases sitting between them. This CDR3 is 13 amino acids long. Germline CDR1 is MDHEN and CDR2 is SYDVKM.

This clonotype was found a few times. This sequence is one base from a far larger clone and is likely a read error. The chain joins TRBV7-2 to TRBJ2-4; D is perhaps TRBD1 (5 bases). Germline values: CDR1 SGHTA, CDR2 FQGNSA. V dropped 3 bases and J dropped 13 bases, with 19 bases sitting between them. CDR3 length equals 14 residues. CDR3 in amino acids: CASSLGRAYNEQYF. The CDR3 nucleotides read TGTGCCAGCAGCTTGGGCAGGGCCTACAATGAGCAGTACTTC. The full variable domain, its missing parts supplied by reference TRBV7-2 and TRBJ2-4, is GAGVSQSPSNKVTEKGKDVELRCDPISGHTALYWYRQSLGQGLEFLIYFQGNSAPDKSGLPSDRFSAERTGGSVSTLTIQRTQQEDSAVYLCASSLGRAYNEQYFGAGTRLSVL.

Remarks on this clonotype: This likely traces to a read error, being one base from a far larger clone. The chain has TRBV11-1 and TRBJ2-7; D gene uncertain. From germline, CDR1 is SGHAT and CDR2 FQDESV (reference sequence). This CDR3 contains 12 residues. V was trimmed by 5 bases and J by 7 bases, leaving 12 bases between them. As DNA, the CDR3 is TGTGCCAGCAGCCACTCAAACGATGAGCAGTACTTC. Residues: CASSHSNDEQYF.

This rearrangement joins TRBV10-2 to TRBJ1-2; 9 nucleotides agree with TRBD1. Germline CDR1 is WSHSY and CDR2 is SAAADI. The V segment lost 3 bases and the J segment 7 bases; nucleotides outside the gene matches: 9. This CDR3 is 15 amino acids long. CDR3 in DNA: TGCGCCAGCAGTGATCGGACAGGGGCGATTAGTGGCTACACCTTC. Translated: CASSDRTGAISGYTF.

At least ten counts were recorded for this clonotype. The CDR3 loop is CSVAGLGTEAFF. DNA of the CDR3: TGCAGTGTCGCAGGGTTAGGTACTGAAGCTTTCTTT. The chain links TRBV20-1 to TRBJ1-1, with TRBD1 as a possible D gene (5 bases). Germline CDR1 reads DFQATT; CDR2 reads SNEGSKA (reference sequence). V dropped 7 bases and J dropped 5 bases, with 14 bases sitting between them. CDR3 length: 12 amino acids.

This clonotype has more than one count but fewer than ten. The rearrangement links TRBV4-2 to TRBJ2-7; D ambiguous. This CDR3 has 15 residues. Trimming removed 5 bases from V and 0 bases from J, with 14 bases in between. Germline-derived CDR1 and CDR2 are LGHNA and YNFKEQ. DNA of the CDR3: TGTGCCAGCAGCTCCCGGGCAGGCCCCTCCTACGAGCAGTACTTC. The encoded protein is CASSSRAGPSYEQYF.

This clonotype has ten or more counts. The chain uses TRBV12-3 or TRBV12-4 and TRBJ2-1, with 9 bases lining up with TRBD1. Losses at the gene ends were 4 bases for V and 6 bases for J; bases not matched to a gene: 7. This CDR3 is 15 amino acids long. In DNA form, the CDR3 reads TGTGCCAGCAGTTCCTACAGGGGGCCGTCCAATGAGCAGTTCTTC. Residues: CASSSYRGPSNEQFF.

This clonotype was detected only a few times. This chain connects TRBV3-1 to TRBJ1-6; TRBD1 matches at 7 bases. The V segment lost 7 bases and the J segment 3 bases; nucleotides outside the gene matches: 3. Germline CDR1 is LGHDT and CDR2 is YNNKEL (reference sequence). This CDR3 region has 14 residues. CDR3 residues: CASKPGGYNSPLHF. The DNA for the CDR3 is TGTGCCAGCAAACCAGGGGGCTATAATTCACCCCTCCACTTT.

There are many counts of this clonotype. V is TRBV7-9 and J is TRBJ2-5; TRBD2 agrees at 9 bases. Trimming took 5 bases from V and 4 from J; bases not matched to a gene: 5. Germline values: CDR1 SEHNR, CDR2 FQNEAQ (reference sequence). The CDR3 loop spans 14 amino acids. CDR3 in DNA: TGTGCCAGCAGCCAAGTACTAGCGGGAGAGACCCAGTACTTC. This encodes CASSQVLAGETQYF.

This clonotype has only a few counts. J is TRBJ2-2 and V is TRBV19; tentatively, D is TRBD1 (5 bases). Trimming cost V 6 bases and J 0 bases, with 14 bases left between them. CDR1 and CDR2 (germline): LNHDA, SQIVND (reference sequence). The CDR3 loop spans 16 amino acids. CDR3 in amino acids: CASRPRWGTNTGELFF. CDR3 DNA sequence: TGTGCCAGTAGACCTCGATGGGGCACGAACACCGGGGAGCTGTTTTTT.

This clonotype occurred many times. CDR3 region: CASRALRAKVYEQYF. The CDR3, as DNA: TGTGCCAGCAGGGCCTTAAGGGCGAAGGTCTACGAGCAGTACTTC. The rearrangement uses TRBV28 and TRBJ2-7; D ambiguous. In germline, CDR1 is MDHEN, CDR2 SYDVKM. This CDR3 comprises 15 residues. V shed 6 bases and J shed 3 bases, with 18 bases lying between them.

V is TRBV6-2 or TRBV6-3 and J is TRBJ2-4; D uncertain. V was cut by 5 bases and J by 8 bases, with 16 bases left in between. The V gene's germline CDR1 is MNHEY and CDR2 SVGEGT. CDR3 length equals 14 residues. CDR3 sequence: CASSEVLSKDIQYF. Written as DNA, the CDR3 is TGTGCCAGCAGTGAAGTTTTGAGTAAGGACATTCAGTACTTC.

This clonotype was seen repeatedly, ten times or more. The chain joins TRBV2 to TRBJ1-5, with D possibly TRBD1 on 5 matching bases. CDR3 length equals 16 residues. The V end was cut by 0 bases, the J end by 6 bases, with 15 bases between. From germline, CDR1 is SNHLY and CDR2 FYNNEI. Written as DNA, the CDR3 is TGTGCCAGCAGTGAAGCGCTTCGGGGGGTTGGTCAGCCCCAGCATTTT. Its protein is CASSEALRGVGQPQHF.

The chain has TRBV19 and TRBJ1-5; 7 bases map to TRBD1. Germline V CDR1 and CDR2: LNHDA, SQIVND (reference sequence). J gave up 6 bases and V 5 bases, and 7 bases lay outside the gene matches. The CDR3 length is 14 residues. Here the CDR3 DNA reads TGTGCCAGTAGTCCATTCAGGGGGAGTCAGCCCCAGCATTTT. Encoded protein: CASSPFRGSQPQHF.

The table lists this clonotype with a few counts. J is TRBJ2-1 and V is TRBV30; 7 nucleotides line up with TRBD1. TRBJ2-5 explains the end of the DNA better; the J call may be wrong. The CDR3 runs to 13 residues. From germline, CDR1 is GTSNPN and CDR2 SVGIG (reference sequence). CDR3 DNA sequence: TGTGCCTGGGACAGGGCGGGTGGAGAGACCCAGTACTTC. Its protein is CAWDRAGGETQYF.

This clonotype came up many times. The chain recombines TRBV27 with TRBJ2-7; 7 bases are shared with TRBD2. The CDR3 is made up of 14 amino acids. The J segment lost 1 base and the V segment lost 5 bases, leaving 5 bases of the junction unmatched. The V gene's germline CDR1 is MNHEY and CDR2 SMNVEV (reference sequence). The CDR3 region is CASSPGLLSYEQYF. The CDR3, as DNA: TGTGCCAGCAGTCCGGGACTACTATCCTACGAGCAGTACTTC.

The CDR3 bases are TGTGCCAGCAGCTTAGCGGGGGGGCTGACCGGGGAGCTGTTTTTT. As protein: CASSLAGGLTGELFF. This chain links TRBV11-1 with TRBJ2-2, with a possible D match to TRBD2 (7 bases). Germline CDR1 SGHAT, CDR2 FQDESV (reference sequence). The V gene lost 0 bases and the J gene lost 5 bases, with 10 bases spanning the gap. This CDR3 is 15 amino acids long.

Regarding this clonotype: Possible read error: a much larger clone is one base away. The conserved phenylalanine or tryptophan is not found at the CDR3 terminus, so this likely reflects a read error. V usage is TRBV28 and J usage is TRBJ1-5; TRBD1 matches 8 bases. Per the germline V gene, CDR1 is MDHEN and CDR2 is SYDVKM. The CDR3 consists of 15 residues. Trimming cost V 2 bases and J 9 bases; bases outside gene matches: 9. CDR3 sequence (DNA): TGTGCCAGCAGTTTAACCAGGGGGCATGGGGGGCCCCAGCATTCT. Its translation is CASSLTRGHGGPQHS.

This clonotype was seen many times. J is TRBJ2-7 and V is TRBV4-1; D possibly matches TRBD1 or TRBD2 (5 bases each). The CDR3 consists of 15 residues. V was clipped by 0 bases and J by 0 bases, with 9 bases between them. Germline lookup yields CDR1 MGHRA and CDR2 YSYEKL. The DNA of the CDR3 is TGCGCCAGCAGCCAAGAATGGGGGAGCTCCTACGAGCAGTACTTC. The encoded protein is CASSQEWGSSYEQYF.